This entry concerns a single TCR beta chain. Germline CDR1 reads MNHEY; CDR2 reads SVGAGI. CDR3 length: 15 residues. J gave up 3 bases and V 4 bases, and 8 bases lay outside the gene matches. Recruits, aged roughly 18 to 90 years, lived in 24 US areas. Cohorts were based on clinical histories the participants reported. The entry originates in a study of blood T cell repertoires in COVID-19. Only in-frame clones appear in the TCRdb table, and some are missing; sequencing was by immunoSEQ multiplex PCR. The sample has 200,000 to 250,000 clones; 80% to 85% are singletons. The sequence derives from a woman aged 45-60 years with acute COVID-19. The V call is TRBV6-5, the J call TRBJ2-7; 8 nucleotides match TRBD1. Sequenced: PBMCs or T cells enriched from blood (not recorded which). CDR3 nucleotide sequence: TGTGCCAGCAGTTCCGGACAGGGTCGGCTCTACGAGCAGTACTTC. As protein: CASSSGQGRLYEQYF.